These T cell receptor beta chains were read from a single sample in a study of blood T cell repertoires in COVID-19. TCRdb keeps only in-frame clones here, not all; method: immunoSEQ multiplex PCR. The table shows 150,000 to 200,000 clones, with around 85% occurring only once. Sequenced input: PBMCs or T cells enriched from blood (not recorded which). These receptors originate from a woman aged 40 to 55 with acute COVID-19. Each CDR3 is given with its conserved first and last residue. A D gene is named only where the DNA matches it firmly. Size is stated for part of the rows, as once, few or many counts, or as a class when the clone is expanded.

size	V	length	D	J	CDR3	DNA
NA	TRBV6-5	15	TRBD2	TRBJ2-3	CASSWSAGARDTQYF	TGTGCCAGCAGTTGGTCAGCGGGAGCCCGAGATACGCAGTATTTT
NA	TRBV15	16	TRBD1	TRBJ2-5	CATSSFTGGMGETQYF	TGTGCCACCAGCAGTTTTACAGGGGGCATGGGCGAGACCCAGTACTTC
NA	TRBV6-6	17	NA	TRBJ1-2	CASSPRGEGGLNYGYTF	TGTGCCAGCAGTCCCAGAGGTGAAGGAGGACTAAACTATGGCTACACCTTC
NA	TRBV18	18	NA	TRBJ1-1	CASSPFRPGLPRNTEAFF	TGTGCCAGCTCACCATTTAGGCCAGGGCTTCCAAGGAACACTGAAGCTTTCTTT
NA	TRBV29-1	14	TRBD2	TRBJ2-3	CSVLAGGPSDTQYF	TGCAGCGTACTAGCGGGAGGGCCGTCAGATACGCAGTATTTT
NA	TRBV3-1/TRBV3-2	18	TRBD2	TRBJ2-3	CASSQSRSSGFSTDTQYF	TGTGCCAGCAGCCAAAGCCGCTCTAGCGGGTTTAGCACAGATACGCAGTATTTT
once	TRBV10-3	13	NA	TRBJ2-1	CAMSLTGSNEQFF	TGTGCCATGTCCCTTACAGGGAGCAATGAGCAGTTCTTC
NA	TRBV19	14	TRBD1	TRBJ1-2	CASSRPGQGIFYTF	TGTGCCAGTAGTAGGCCGGGACAGGGGATTTTCTACACCTTC
NA	TRBV7-8	15	TRBD1	TRBJ2-1	CASSLDRARYVEQFF	TGTGCCAGCAGCTTGGACAGGGCGCGCTACGTCGAGCAGTTCTTC
NA	TRBV7-9	17	TRBD2	TRBJ2-1	CASIIPWTSGSYNEQFF	TGTGCCAGCATCATTCCTTGGACTAGCGGGAGCTACAATGAGCAGTTCTTC
NA	TRBV19	14	NA	TRBJ1-1	CASNPTQGYTEAFF	TGTGCCAGTAATCCTACACAGGGTTACACTGAAGCTTTCTTT
NA	TRBV5-1	15	TRBD2	TRBJ2-5	CASRPLAGPAETQYF	TGCGCCAGCCGCCCCCTAGCGGGACCTGCTGAGACCCAGTACTTC
NA	TRBV12-3/TRBV12-4	13	NA	TRBJ1-1	CASSLGRDTEAFF	TGTGCCAGCAGCCTCGGGAGGGACACTGAAGCTTTCTTT
NA	TRBV19	14	NA	TRBJ2-7	CASSIYQGSYEQYF	TGTGCCAGTAGTATTTACCAGGGGTCCTACGAGCAGTACTTC
NA	TRBV6-5	15	TRBD2	TRBJ2-3	CASSKQTSPRDTQYF	TGTGCCAGCAGTAAACAGACTAGCCCCAGGGATACGCAGTATTTT
NA	TRBV6-5	11	NA	TRBJ2-3	CASSQVDTQYF	TGTGCCAGCAGTCAGGTAGATACGCAGTATTTT
NA	TRBV19	12	NA	TRBJ1-4	CATTTTNEKLFF	TGTGCCACGACAACAACTAATGAAAAACTGTTTTTT
NA	TRBV5-1	16	TRBD2	TRBJ2-3	CASSSGLAGNTDTQYF	TGCGCCAGCAGCTCCGGACTAGCGGGAAACACAGATACGCAGTATTTT
NA	TRBV7-6	14	TRBD2	TRBJ2-1	CASTLAGGPNEQFF	TGTGCCAGCACACTAGCGGGAGGGCCGAATGAGCAGTTCTTC
NA	TRBV13	13	NA	TRBJ1-1	CASSYLADTEAFF	TGTGCCAGCAGCTATCTGGCCGACACTGAAGCTTTCTTT
NA	TRBV18	13	TRBD1	TRBJ2-7	CASSPPTGPEQYF	TGTGCCAGCTCACCACCGACAGGGCCAGAGCAGTACTTC
NA	TRBV6-5	16	TRBD1	TRBJ1-5	CASSYSYRQGSQPQHF	TGTGCCAGCAGTTACTCATATCGACAGGGGAGTCAGCCCCAGCATTTT
few	TRBV13	13	NA	TRBJ1-1	CASSLMGGTEAFF	TGTGCCAGCAGCTTAATGGGGGGGACTGAAGCTTTCTTT
few	TRBV25-1	17	TRBD2	TRBJ2-5	CASSESETSGMQETQYF	TGTGCCAGCAGTGAATCGGAGACTAGCGGGATGCAAGAGACCCAGTACTTC
NA	TRBV20-1	14	NA	TRBJ1-1	CSASGGRAGTEAFF	TGCAGTGCTAGTGGGGGCCGAGCGGGGACTGAAGCTTTCTTT
NA	TRBV5-4	17	TRBD2	TRBJ2-1	CASSLKSGRGHYNEQFF	TGTGCCAGCAGCTTAAAAAGCGGGAGGGGGCATTACAATGAGCAGTTCTTC
NA	TRBV5-1	13	NA	TRBJ2-5	CASSEPGDETQYF	TGCGCCAGCAGCGAGCCGGGAGACGAGACCCAGTACTTC
NA	TRBV2	13	TRBD1	TRBJ1-1	CASRLTGITEAFF	TGTGCCAGCAGGTTGACAGGGATAACTGAAGCTTTCTTT
NA	TRBV5-1	17	TRBD1	TRBJ2-7	CASSGTGFAGNFYEQYF	TGCGCCAGCTCCGGGACAGGGTTTGCGGGAAATTTCTACGAGCAGTACTTC
NA	TRBV11-2	16	NA	TRBJ2-3	CASSLSGGDPTDTQYF	TGTGCCAGCAGCTTAAGTGGCGGAGACCCCACAGATACGCAGTATTTT
NA	TRBV7-9	14	NA	TRBJ1-2	CASSFPDKNYGYTF	TGTGCCAGCAGCTTCCCGGACAAGAACTATGGCTACACCTTC
once	TRBV19	15	TRBD2	TRBJ2-1	CASSIQRGPYNEQFF	TGTGCCAGTAGTATCCAGCGGGGGCCCTACAATGAGCAGTTCTTC
NA	TRBV2	18	TRBD2	TRBJ2-3	CASSEARREVPGTDTQYF	TGTGCCAGCAGTGAAGCAAGGCGGGAGGTTCCCGGCACAGATACGCAGTATTTT
few	TRBV24-1	14	NA	TRBJ2-6	CATSEASRANVLTF	TGTGCCACCAGTGAAGCAAGTAGGGCCAACGTCCTGACTTTC
NA	TRBV11-3	13	TRBD1	TRBJ1-2	CASPRQGSYGYTF	TGTGCCAGCCCCAGACAGGGGAGCTATGGCTACACCTTC
NA	TRBV5-8	12	NA	TRBJ1-5	CAGGVGNQPQHF	TGTGCCGGAGGGGTTGGCAATCAGCCCCAGCATTTT
NA	TRBV7-9	15	TRBD2	TRBJ2-1	CASSLASGSHNEQFF	TGTGCCAGCAGCTTAGCTAGCGGGAGTCACAATGAGCAGTTCTTC
NA	TRBV6-5	15	TRBD1	TRBJ2-3	CASRTGTGGPDTQYF	TGTGCCAGCAGGACCGGGACAGGGGGCCCAGATACGCAGTATTTT
NA	TRBV29-1	15	TRBD2	TRBJ2-5	CSAMGLADPGGTQYF	TGCAGTGCCATGGGACTAGCGGACCCGGGGGGGACCCAGTACTTC
NA	TRBV7-3	15	TRBD2	TRBJ2-1	CASSLQGGGYNEQFF	TGTGCCAGCAGCTTACAGGGCGGGGGATACAATGAGCAGTTCTTC
NA	TRBV11-1	15	NA	TRBJ2-5	CASSPPDTLGKTQYF	TGTGCCAGCAGCCCCCCGGACACACTGGGAAAGACCCAGTACTTC
NA	TRBV29-1	14	TRBD2	TRBJ2-4	CSVEDGTSRDIQYF	TGCAGCGTTGAAGATGGGACTAGTAGGGACATTCAGTACTTC
NA	TRBV5-3	16	TRBD1	TRBJ2-1	CARSSPGTGENNEQFF	TGTGCCAGAAGTAGCCCCGGGACAGGGGAAAACAATGAGCAGTTCTTC
NA	TRBV6-5	15	TRBD2	TRBJ2-2	CASTPQREGGGELFF	TGTGCCAGCACCCCCCAGCGGGAGGGAGGCGGGGAGCTGTTTTTT
NA	TRBV7-9	15	NA	TRBJ1-2	CASSPGHVGNYGYTF	TGTGCCAGCAGCCCGGGACATGTAGGCAACTATGGCTACACCTTC